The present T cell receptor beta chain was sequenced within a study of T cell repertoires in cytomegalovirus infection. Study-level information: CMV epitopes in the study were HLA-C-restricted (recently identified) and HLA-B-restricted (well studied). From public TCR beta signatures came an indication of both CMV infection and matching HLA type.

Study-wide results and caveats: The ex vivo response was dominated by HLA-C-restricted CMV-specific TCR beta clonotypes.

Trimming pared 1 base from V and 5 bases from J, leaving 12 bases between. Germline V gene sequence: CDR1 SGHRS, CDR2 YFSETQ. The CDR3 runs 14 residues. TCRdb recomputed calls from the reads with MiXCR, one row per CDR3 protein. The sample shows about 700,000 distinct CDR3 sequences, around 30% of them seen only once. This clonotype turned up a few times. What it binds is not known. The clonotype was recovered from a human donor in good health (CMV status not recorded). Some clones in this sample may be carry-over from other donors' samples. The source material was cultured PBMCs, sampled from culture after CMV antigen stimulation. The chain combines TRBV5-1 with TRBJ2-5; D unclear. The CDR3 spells CASSLSVSTETQYF. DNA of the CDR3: TGCGCCAGCAGCTTGTCTGTTAGCACGGAGACCCAGTACTTC.